The 5 T cell receptor beta chains given below trace back to one sample, sequenced in a study of preoperative IRX-2 immunotherapy in early breast cancer. Treatment: preoperative locoregional IRX-2 cytokine immunotherapy. Using immunoSEQ multiplex PCR, the repertoire was profiled, and TCRdb retains in-frame clones only, with some absent. The sample includes more than 50,000 clones, approximately 95% of them seen just once. Sample collection occurred from a patient treated with IRX-2 immunotherapy. Receptors originate from a human donor with breast cancer.

V is TRBV6-5 and J is TRBJ2-5, with 9 bases fitting TRBD2. The CDR3 covers 15 residues. Trimming took 6 bases from V and 5 from J; bases not matched to a gene: 10. CDR1 and CDR2 from the germline V gene are MNHEY and SVGAGI. The CDR3, as DNA: TGTGCCAGCAGGTTGATAAGCGGGGGGTCTGAGACCCAGTACTTC. This sequence encodes CASRLISGGSETQYF.

The chain joins TRBV9 to TRBJ2-2; 9 bases map to TRBD2. CDR3 length: 17 residues. Germline CDR1 SGDLS, CDR2 YYNGEE. Trimming removed 2 bases from V and 4 bases from J; junction bases left unmatched: 9. The CDR3: CASSVVSLAGVTGELFF. As DNA, the CDR3 is TGTGCCAGCAGCGTCGTATCCTTAGCGGGAGTCACCGGGGAGCTGTTTTTT.

This clone has more than one count but fewer than ten. The chain joins TRBV18 to TRBJ1-2; D not certain. Germline CDR1 reads KGHSH; CDR2 reads LQKENI. The CDR3 runs 14 residues. Trimming stripped 3 bases from V and 2 bases from J, with 10 bases between. The CDR3 DNA follows: TGTGCCAGCTCACCGATCACAGTAAACTATGGCTACACCTTC. Amino acid sequence: CASSPITVNYGYTF. Full variable domain (rest looked up from reference TRBV18 and TRBJ1-2): NAGVMQNPRHLVRRRGQEARLRCSPMKGHSHVYWYRQLPEEGLKFMVYLQKENIIDESGMPKERFSAEFPKEGPSILRIQQVVRGDSAAYFCASSPITVNYGYTFGSGTRLTVV.

The chain uses TRBV7-3 and TRBJ2-3; the match to TRBD2 covers 11 bases. CDR3 length: 16 residues. In germline, CDR1 is SGHTA, CDR2 FQGTGA. The trim removed 4 bases at V and 2 bases at J, leaving 5 bases unmatched. This CDR3 reads CASSYNSGRATDTQYF. CDR3 DNA sequence: TGTGCCAGCAGCTATAATAGCGGGAGGGCCACAGATACGCAGTATTTT.

V usage is TRBV19 and J usage is TRBJ2-2; the D is unclear. Trimming took 4 bases from V and 5 from J, leaving 8 bases between them. The CDR3 length is 13 residues. Germline CDR1 LNHDA, CDR2 SQIVND (reference sequence). CDR3 in amino acids: CASSSHTTGELFF. The CDR3 bases are TGTGCCAGTAGTAGCCACACTACCGGGGAGCTGTTTTTT.